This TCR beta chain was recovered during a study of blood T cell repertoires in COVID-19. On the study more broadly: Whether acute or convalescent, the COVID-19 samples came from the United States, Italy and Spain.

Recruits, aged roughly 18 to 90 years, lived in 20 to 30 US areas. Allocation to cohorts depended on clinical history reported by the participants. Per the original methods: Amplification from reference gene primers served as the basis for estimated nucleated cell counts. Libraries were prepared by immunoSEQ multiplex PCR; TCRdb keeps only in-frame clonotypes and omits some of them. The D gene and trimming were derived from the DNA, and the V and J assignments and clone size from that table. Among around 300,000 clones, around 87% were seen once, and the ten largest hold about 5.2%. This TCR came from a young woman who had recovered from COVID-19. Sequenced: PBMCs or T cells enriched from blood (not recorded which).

The CDR3 is CASGLQSRDRVYEQYF. The CDR3 coding sequence is TGTGCTAGTGGTTTGCAATCCCGGGACAGGGTCTACGAGCAGTACTTC. The gene calls are TRBV12-5 and TRBJ2-7; 9 bases are a match to TRBD1. The CDR3 sequence is 16 residues long. The V gene's germline CDR1 is LGHNT and CDR2 FRNRAP. V trimming: 2 bases; J trimming: 3 bases; junction bases outside the gene matches: 8.